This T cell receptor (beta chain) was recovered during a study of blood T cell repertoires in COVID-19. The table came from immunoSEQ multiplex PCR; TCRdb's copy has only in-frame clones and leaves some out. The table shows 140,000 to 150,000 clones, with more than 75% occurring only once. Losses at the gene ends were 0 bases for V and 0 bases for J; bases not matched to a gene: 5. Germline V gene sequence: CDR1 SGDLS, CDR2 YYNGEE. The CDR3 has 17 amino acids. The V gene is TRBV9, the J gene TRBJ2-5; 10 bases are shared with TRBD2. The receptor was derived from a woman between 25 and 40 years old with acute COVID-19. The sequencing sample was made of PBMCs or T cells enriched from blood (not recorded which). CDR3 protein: CASSVGISGGYQETQYF. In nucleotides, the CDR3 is TGTGCCAGCAGCGTAGGGATTAGCGGGGGGTACCAAGAGACCCAGTACTTC.